This T cell receptor beta chain was documented in a study of vaccination effects on CD4 cells after COVID-19. Regarding this clone: Its specificity is not known.

The assay was immunoSEQ multiplex PCR, and TCRdb's table has in-frame clones only and misses some. The sample has more than 12,000 clones, roughly 75% seen once. Germline V gene sequence: CDR1 SGHNT, CDR2 YYREEE (reference sequence). CDR3 size: 15 residues. J lost 5 bases, V lost 4 bases, and 5 bases had no gene match. With the ViraFEST assay, the study expanded antigen-specific CD4+ T cells using viral peptide pools, then sequenced them. Following culture for 9 to 11 days, CD4+ T cells were isolated. The participants, recipients of two vaccine doses, got either BNT162b2 or mRNA-1273. Absence of prior SARS-CoV-2 infection characterized the vaccine recipients, who showed negative nucleocapsid antibodies.

This chain links TRBV5-4 with TRBJ2-1; 11 bases fit TRBD1. The sample was CD4+ T cells from PBMCs cultured with HCoV-NL63 spike peptides, taken after COVID-19 vaccination. The source of this sequence is a human donor who received a COVID-19 vaccine. Here the CDR3 DNA reads TGTGCCAGCAGCCCCGGGACAGGGGGTCACAATGAGCAGTTCTTC. This codes for CASSPGTGGHNEQFF.